The rows below give T cell receptor beta chains drawn from one sample of a study of blood T cell repertoires in COVID-19. Repertoires were generated with immunoSEQ multiplex PCR, while TCRdb's copy carries only in-frame clones and drops some. Here the sample spans about 250,000 clones, 85% being singletons. Sequencing input: PBMCs or T cells enriched from blood (not recorded which). The receptors come from a woman between 50 and 59 years old with acute COVID-19. CDR3s include the opening cysteine and the closing phenylalanine or tryptophan. D genes are given only for firm matches. The listing skips clone size in some rows; elsewhere it reads once, few, many or a size class.

v_gene	abundance	j_gene	d_gene	CDR3nt	CDR3aa
TRBV30	-	TRBJ2-2	TRBD1	TGTGCCTGGGAGACAGGGGGGAAGGTCGGGGAGCTGTTTTTT	CAWETGGKVGELFF
TRBV5-8	-	TRBJ1-5	-	TGTGCCAGCAGCTTGGAGCAGGGAAGCAATCAGCCCCAGCATTTT	CASSLEQGSNQPQHF
TRBV5-4	-	TRBJ2-7	TRBD1	TGTGCCAGCAGCTACACCGGGACAGCTGACGAGCAGTACTTC	CASSYTGTADEQYF
TRBV9	few	TRBJ2-1	TRBD2	TGTGCCAGCAGCGTATTCAGCCAACTAGCGTTTCGCAATGAGCAGTTCTTC	CASSVFSQLAFRNEQFF
TRBV24-1	-	TRBJ1-1	TRBD1	TGTGCCACCAGTGACCCGGGACAGGGAAGAGGGACTGAAGCTTTCTTT	CATSDPGQGRGTEAFF
TRBV7-4	-	TRBJ2-1	-	TGTGCCAGCAGCTTAGAGGGCCCGCCGGGGGATGAGCAGTTCTTC	CASSLEGPPGDEQFF
TRBV9	few	TRBJ2-7	TRBD1	TGTGCCAGCAGCGAAGGGACAGTCTCCTACGAGCAGTACTTC	CASSEGTVSYEQYF
TRBV27	-	TRBJ1-3	TRBD1	TGTGCCAGCAGTTTGACAGGGGCTACTGGAAACACCATATATTTT	CASSLTGATGNTIYF
TRBV30	-	TRBJ1-2	TRBD1	TGTGCCTGGAGTTGGACAGGGGGCTACACCTTC	CAWSWTGGYTF
TRBV9	-	TRBJ1-1	-	TGTGCCAGCAGCGTAAGTTACAGGGTGAACACTGAAGCTTTCTTT	CASSVSYRVNTEAFF
TRBV12-5	few	TRBJ2-7	-	TGTGCTAGTGGCCCCGACAGCTCCTACGAGCAGTACTTC	CASGPDSSYEQYF
TRBV11-2	-	TRBJ2-5	TRBD1	TGTGCCAGCAGCTTAGAGGACAGGATCGTACAGACCCAGTACTTC	CASSLEDRIVQTQYF
TRBV27	-	TRBJ1-2	-	TGTGCCAGCAGTTTAAGGCCGGGTTTAATCTATGGCTACACCTTC	CASSLRPGLIYGYTF
TRBV4-1	-	TRBJ2-3	-	TGCGCCAGCAGCCTAACGGCCACAGGCGAGTACACAGATACGCAGTATTTT	CASSLTATGEYTDTQYF
TRBV6-6	few	TRBJ1-6	-	TGTGCCAGCAGTTTACAGGGAAATTCACCCCTCCACTTT	CASSLQGNSPLHF
TRBV20-1	-	TRBJ2-5	-	TGCAGTGCTCCTCCTTTGGAGACCCAGTACTTC	CSAPPLETQYF
TRBV15	-	TRBJ1-1	-	TGTGCCACCAGTTTACAGGGGAACACTGAAGCTTTCTTT	CATSLQGNTEAFF
TRBV7-2	-	TRBJ2-2	-	TGTGCCAGCCGGCCGGGGGGCATCAAACGGGGGGAGCTGTTTTTT	CASRPGGIKRGELFF
TRBV30	-	TRBJ2-2	-	TGTGCCTGGAGTTCCCTGACGGGGGTCTCCGGGGAGCTGTTTTTT	CAWSSLTGVSGELFF
TRBV4-3	once	TRBJ1-5	-	TGCGCCAGCAGCCAAGACCCCGGGGGAGGTCAGCCCCAGCATTTT	CASSQDPGGGQPQHF
TRBV6-2/TRBV6-3	-	TRBJ1-5	TRBD1	TGTGCCAGCAGTTACACAACAGGGGGACAGCCCCAGCATTTT	CASSYTTGGQPQHF
TRBV11-2	-	TRBJ1-1	-	TGTGCCAGCAGCTTAGGTCGGGCTGAAGCTTTCTTT	CASSLGRAEAFF
TRBV9	-	TRBJ2-2	TRBD1	TGTGCCAGCAGCAACCTACAGGGGGCCGGGGAGCTGTTTTTT	CASSNLQGAGELFF
TRBV7-3	once	TRBJ2-5	TRBD2	TGTGCCAGCAGCCTTAGCGGGGGCCCCCAAGAGACCCAGTACTTC	CASSLSGGPQETQYF
TRBV19	-	TRBJ1-5	TRBD1	TGTGCCAGTAGTAACCCGGACAGGGCTAGCAATCAGCCCCAGCATTTT	CASSNPDRASNQPQHF
TRBV4-3	-	TRBJ2-1	TRBD2	TGCGCCAGCAGCCCGGGACTAGCGGGGGGGAGCTCCTACAATGAGCAGTTCTTC	CASSPGLAGGSSYNEQFF
TRBV7-9	-	TRBJ2-7	TRBD1	TGTGCCAGCAGCTTAGTTAGGGACAGGGGATCCTACGAGCAGTACTTC	CASSLVRDRGSYEQYF
TRBV2	-	TRBJ2-5	TRBD1	TGTGCCAGCCGGGGACAGCTCCAAGAGACCCAGTACTTC	CASRGQLQETQYF
TRBV27	-	TRBJ1-2	-	TGTGCCAGCAGTTTAGGGGACTTATTCGACTATGGCTACACCTTC	CASSLGDLFDYGYTF
TRBV30	-	TRBJ2-2	-	TGTGCCTGGAGCCCGGGACAAAACACCGGGGAGCTGTTTTTT	CAWSPGQNTGELFF
TRBV19	-	TRBJ2-7	-	TGTGCCAGTAGCCCCGACGGGACAAACGAGCAGTACTTC	CASSPDGTNEQYF
TRBV10-3	-	TRBJ1-3	-	TGTGCCATCAGTGAGTCGCGGGGCCCTAGAAGAGGAAACACCATATATTTT	CAISESRGPRRGNTIYF
TRBV9	-	TRBJ1-1	-	TGTGCCAGCAGCGTAGCGGGGGACACTGAAGCTTTCTTT	CASSVAGDTEAFF
TRBV7-7	-	TRBJ2-2	TRBD2	TGTGCTAGCAGCGCTCCTTCCTCGAGCGGGGGGCCGAACACCGGGGAGCTGTTTTTT	CASSAPSSSGGPNTGELFF
TRBV5-4	-	TRBJ2-2	TRBD1	TGTGCCAGCAGTCAACCGACAGGGAGTATCGGGGAGCTGTTTTTT	CASSQPTGSIGELFF
TRBV6-2/TRBV6-3	-	TRBJ1-1	-	TGTGCCAGCAGTTACGCCTTCCAGGGGCCTCCTTTCACTGAAGCTTTCTTT	CASSYAFQGPPFTEAFF
TRBV14	-	TRBJ2-1	TRBD2	TGTGCCAGCAGCCAAGCGTCCCCGCGGGGGAAATACAATGAGCAGTTCTTC	CASSQASPRGKYNEQFF
TRBV15	-	TRBJ1-4	TRBD1	TGTGCCACCAGCAGATTACAGGGGATAGCAACTAATGAAAAACTGTTTTTT	CATSRLQGIATNEKLFF
TRBV7-2	few	TRBJ1-1	-	TGTGCCAGCAGCTTAGTGGGGGGGACCGTGAACACTGAAGCTTTCTTT	CASSLVGGTVNTEAFF
TRBV7-9	once	TRBJ1-5	-	TGTGCCAGCAGCTTAGAAGTTGGGGAACAGGCATTTAGCAATCAGCCCCAGCATTTT	CASSLEVGEQAFSNQPQHF
TRBV5-4	-	TRBJ1-1	-	TGTGCCAGCAGCTTGGGTGCGCGGGGAGGGAACACTGAAGCTTTCTTT	CASSLGARGGNTEAFF
TRBV10-3	-	TRBJ2-1	TRBD2	TGTGCCATCAGTGACCCCCTGGGGGGGGGCTCCTACAATGAGCAGTTCTTC	CAISDPLGGGSYNEQFF
TRBV9	few	TRBJ2-5	-	TGTGCCAGCAGCGTAGCTTGGTCAGGTGAGACCCAGTACTTC	CASSVAWSGETQYF
TRBV12-3/TRBV12-4	-	TRBJ2-7	-	TGTGCCAGCAGTTTAAGGAGCTCCTACGAGCAGTACTTC	CASSLRSSYEQYF
TRBV5-1	-	TRBJ1-2	-	TGCGCCAGCAGCCGCTTCGTTGGAGGGGACTATGGCTACACCTTC	CASSRFVGGDYGYTF
TRBV7-2	-	TRBJ1-5	TRBD1	TGTGCCAGCAGCGATCGGACAGGTAGCAATCAGCCCCAGCATTTT	CASSDRTGSNQPQHF
TRBV29-1	-	TRBJ2-6	-	TGCAGCGTTGAAGACCCATCTGGGGCCAACGTCCTGACTTTC	CSVEDPSGANVLTF
TRBV18	once	TRBJ1-2	-	TGTGCCAGCTCACCACCGGGCAGGGGTAGCTATGGCTACACCTTC	CASSPPGRGSYGYTF
TRBV7-9	few	TRBJ1-2	-	TGTGCCAGCAGCTTACATGAGGCACGGAGCTATGGCTACACCTTC	CASSLHEARSYGYTF
TRBV5-1	few	TRBJ2-2	TRBD1	TGCGCCAGCAGCTTGATGGACAGGCGGAACACCGGGGAGCTGTTTTTT	CASSLMDRRNTGELFF
TRBV6-5	-	TRBJ1-3	-	TGTGCCAGCAGTCCCGACAGGTTCGGAAACACCATATATTTT	CASSPDRFGNTIYF